This T cell receptor beta chain came from a study of T cell repertoires in cytomegalovirus infection. Study as a whole: Indicated by public TCR beta signatures were CMV infection and matching HLA type. General observations from the study: CMV-specific TCR beta clonotypes restricted by HLA-C were the ones dominating the ex vivo response. Identification of carriers of CMV plus the relevant HLA was achieved through cumulative public TCR beta family frequency.

TCRdb re-called the reads with MiXCR, one entry per CDR3 protein. The data show 680,000 or so distinct CDR3 sequences, about a third seen once. Unmatched junction bases numbered 3, after V lost 7 bases and J lost 4 bases. This CDR3 is built from 13 residues. This clonotype was recorded once. What it binds is unknown. The material sequenced was PBMCs. This clonotype was sampled from a human donor in good health (CMV status not recorded). Some clones in this sample may be carry-over from other donors' samples. The chain joins TRBV12-3 or TRBV12-4 to TRBJ1-5; 8 nucleotides agree with TRBD1. CDR3 protein: CASNQGANQPQHF. In DNA form, the CDR3 reads TGTGCCAGCAACCAGGGGGCGAATCAGCCCCAGCATTTT.